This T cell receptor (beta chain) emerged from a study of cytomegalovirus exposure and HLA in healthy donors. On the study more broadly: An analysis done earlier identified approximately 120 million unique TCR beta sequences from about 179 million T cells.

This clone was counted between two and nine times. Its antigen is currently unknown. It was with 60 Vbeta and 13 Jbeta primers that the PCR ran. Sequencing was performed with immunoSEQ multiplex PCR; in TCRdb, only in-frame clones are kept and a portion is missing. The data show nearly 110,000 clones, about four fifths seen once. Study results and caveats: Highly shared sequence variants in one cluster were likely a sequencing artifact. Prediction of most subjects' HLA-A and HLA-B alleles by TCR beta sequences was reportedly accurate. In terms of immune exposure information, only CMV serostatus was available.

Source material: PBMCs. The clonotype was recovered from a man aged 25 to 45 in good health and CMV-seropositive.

CDR3 bases: TGTGCCAGCAGAGAGATGGCGGACGAGCAGTACTTC. This codes for CASREMADEQYF. V and J are TRBV6-1 and TRBJ2-7, with D hard to call. The germline V and J ends were trimmed by 6 bases and 5 bases, with 11 bases remaining between them. The germline V gene has CDR1 MNHNS and CDR2 SASEGT. The CDR3 totals 12 residues.